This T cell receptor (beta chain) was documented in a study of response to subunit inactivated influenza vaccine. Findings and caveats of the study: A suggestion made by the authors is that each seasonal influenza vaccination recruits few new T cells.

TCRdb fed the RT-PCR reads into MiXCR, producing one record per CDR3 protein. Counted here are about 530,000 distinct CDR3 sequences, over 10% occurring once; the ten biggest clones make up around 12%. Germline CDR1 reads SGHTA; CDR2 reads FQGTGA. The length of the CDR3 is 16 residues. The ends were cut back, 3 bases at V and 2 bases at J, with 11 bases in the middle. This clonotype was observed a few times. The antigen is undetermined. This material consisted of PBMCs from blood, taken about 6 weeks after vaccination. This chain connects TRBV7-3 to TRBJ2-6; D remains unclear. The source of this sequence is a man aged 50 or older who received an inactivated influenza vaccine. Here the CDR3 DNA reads TGTGCCAGCAGCTTGGGCGCCAGTCCTGGGGCCAACGTCCTGACTTTC. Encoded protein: CASSLGASPGANVLTF.